The sequence of this TCR beta chain was determined in a study of STAT3 mutations in large granular lymphocyte leukemia. Study summary: Canonical activating STAT3 mutations were detected in roughly half of the longitudinally sequenced T-LGLL patients. Study-level findings and limits: Sampling intervals varied between patients and samples. Samples missed the first appearance of the clone. In T-cell large granular lymphocyte leukemia, about half of patients showed multiple immunodominant subclonotypes.

The assay was immunoSEQ multiplex PCR, and TCRdb's table has in-frame clones only and misses some. The table shows approximately 43,000 clones, with about 81% occurring only once. A word on this clone: The target antigen is unknown.

Trimming shortened V by 2 bases and J by 0 bases, and 8 bases separated the two germline ends. The CDR3 runs to 15 residues. Germline V gene sequence: CDR1 MNHEY, CDR2 SVGAGI. The TCR comes from a human donor with T large granular lymphocyte leukemia. Some clones in this sample may be carry-over from other donors' samples. The sequenced material came from PBMCs. The chain recombines TRBV6-5 with TRBJ1-3; no reliable D call. CDR3 sequence reads: CASSYNVPSGNTIYF. CDR3 bases: TGTGCCAGCAGTTACAATGTTCCCTCTGGAAACACCATATATTTT.